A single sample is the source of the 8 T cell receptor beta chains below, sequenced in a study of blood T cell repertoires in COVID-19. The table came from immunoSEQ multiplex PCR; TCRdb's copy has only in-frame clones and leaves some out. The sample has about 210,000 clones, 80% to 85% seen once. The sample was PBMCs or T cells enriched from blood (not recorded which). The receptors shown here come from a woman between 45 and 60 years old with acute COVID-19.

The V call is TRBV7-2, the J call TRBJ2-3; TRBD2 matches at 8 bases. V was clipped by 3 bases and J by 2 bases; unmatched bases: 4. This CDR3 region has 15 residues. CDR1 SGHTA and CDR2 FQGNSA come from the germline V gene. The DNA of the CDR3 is TGTGCCAGCAGCTTTCGGGGGGGGAACACAGATACGCAGTATTTT. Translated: CASSFRGGNTDTQYF.

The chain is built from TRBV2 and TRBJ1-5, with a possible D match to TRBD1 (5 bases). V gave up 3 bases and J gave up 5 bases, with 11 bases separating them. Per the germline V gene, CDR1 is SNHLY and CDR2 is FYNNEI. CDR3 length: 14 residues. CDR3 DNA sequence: TGTGCCAGCAGTGACCCAGGGCACGATCAGCCCCAGCATTTT. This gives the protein CASSDPGHDQPQHF.

This chain's CDR3 is CASSEYRQNTEAFF. The DNA for the CDR3 is TGTGCCAGCAGTGAATATCGACAGAACACTGAAGCTTTCTTT. This sequence joins TRBV25-1 and TRBJ1-1, with unresolved D. Germline V gene sequence: CDR1 MGHDK, CDR2 SYGVNS. Trimming left V 0 bases short and J 1 base short, with 6 bases between. The CDR3 consists of 14 residues.

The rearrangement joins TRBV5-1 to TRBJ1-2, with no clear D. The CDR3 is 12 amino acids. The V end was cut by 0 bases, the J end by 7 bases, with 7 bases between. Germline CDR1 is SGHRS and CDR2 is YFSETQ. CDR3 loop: CASSLDTVGYTF. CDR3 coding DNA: TGCGCCAGCAGCTTGGATACAGTTGGCTACACCTTC. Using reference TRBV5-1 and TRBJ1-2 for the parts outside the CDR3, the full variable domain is KAGVTQTPRYLIKTRGQQVTLSCSPISGHRSVSWYQQTPGQGLQFLFEYFSETQRNKGNFPGRFSGRQFSNSRSEMNVSTLELGDSALYLCASSLDTVGYTFGSGTRLTVV.

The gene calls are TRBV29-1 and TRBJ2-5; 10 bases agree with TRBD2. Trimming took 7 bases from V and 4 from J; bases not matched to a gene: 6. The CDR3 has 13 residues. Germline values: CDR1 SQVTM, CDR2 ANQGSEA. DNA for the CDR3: TGCAGCGGGTCTAGCGGGAGACGAGAGACCCAGTACTTC. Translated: CSGSSGRRETQYF.

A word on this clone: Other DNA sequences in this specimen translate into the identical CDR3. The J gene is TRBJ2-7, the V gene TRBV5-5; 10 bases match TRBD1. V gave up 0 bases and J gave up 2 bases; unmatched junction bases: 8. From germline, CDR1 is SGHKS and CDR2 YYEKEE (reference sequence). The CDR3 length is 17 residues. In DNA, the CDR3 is TGTGCCAGCAGCTTGGCTGGGACAGGGGAAATTCCCTACGAGCAGTACTTC. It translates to CASSLAGTGEIPYEQYF.

The CDR3 sequence: CASRGDRGRIYEQYF. In DNA form, the CDR3 reads TGTGCCAGCAGGGGAGACAGGGGGCGCATCTACGAGCAGTACTTC. The chain links TRBV28 to TRBJ2-7, with 10 bases that match TRBD1. V lost 6 bases, J lost 3 bases, and 8 bases stayed unmatched. From germline, CDR1 is MDHEN and CDR2 SYDVKM. This CDR3 has 15 amino acids. The full variable domain, with the rest looked up from reference TRBV28 and TRBJ2-7, is DVKVTQSSRYLVKRTGEKVFLECVQDMDHENMFWYRQDPGLGLRLIYFSYDVKMKEKGDIPEGYSVSREKKERFSLILESASTNQTSMYLCASRGDRGRIYEQYFGPGTRLTVT.

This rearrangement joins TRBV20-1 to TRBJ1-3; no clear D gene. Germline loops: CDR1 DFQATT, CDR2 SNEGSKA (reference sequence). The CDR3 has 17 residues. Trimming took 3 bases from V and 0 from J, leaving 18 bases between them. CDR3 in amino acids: CSASDTFEAPSGNTIYF. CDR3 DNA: TGCAGTGCTAGTGACACCTTCGAGGCCCCCTCTGGAAACACCATATATTTT.